The 2 T cell receptor beta chains presented below share a single source sample, sequenced in a study of blood T cells in healthy people across ages. Next came a second PCR, run for about 6 to 12 cycles, which used a sample-barcoded 5' primer along with a J-beta primer mix. TCRdb processed the 5' RACE reads anew with MiXCR; each CDR3 protein has one entry. The table includes approximately 760,000 distinct CDR3 sequences, just under 25% detected once. These data were likewise used in another study, on T cells of mothers and their children.

Sequencing input: blood. These receptors came from a boy aged 5 to 17 in good health.

This clonotype was seen only once. The chain is built from TRBV5-1 and TRBJ1-1; D may be TRBD1 (5 bases). The CDR3 runs to 15 residues. Trimming took off 3 bases at V and 6 bases at J, with 18 bases between the two ends. From germline, CDR1 is SGHRS and CDR2 YFSETQ. CDR3 region: CASSSLSWGGSEAFF. The CDR3, as DNA: TGCGCCAGCAGCTCCTTGTCCTGGGGGGGATCTGAAGCTTTCTTT.

This clonotype was seen more than once but under ten times. The chain employs TRBV29-1 and TRBJ2-1; 8 nucleotides match TRBD1. The germline V gene has CDR1 SQVTM and CDR2 ANQGSEA. The V and J ends lost 7 bases and 4 bases, in that order; junction bases with no gene match: 6. CDR3 length equals 13 residues. The CDR3 region has the DNA TGCAGCGCCGACAGGGGTCCTTACAATGAGCAGTTCTTC. It is translated as CSADRGPYNEQFF.